These 25 T cell receptor beta chains came from one sample sequenced in a study of CD8+CD57+ T cells in acquired aplastic anemia. Sequencing involved patients with CD8+CD57+ cell expansion previously shown by flow cytometry. Profiling that covered TCR beta VDJ and CDR3 relied on genomic DNA as its template. MiXCR, applied by TCRdb to the reads, yields one record per CDR3 protein. The sample yields 200,000 to 300,000 distinct CDR3 sequences, about 80% seen once. Material for sequencing was sorted CD4+, CD8+, or CD8+CD57+ T cells (not recorded which) from PBMCs. The receptors here all came from a human donor with aplastic anemia.

About this clonotype: Compared with germline, one end of the junction differs, possibly owing to a read error. The chain links TRBV19 to TRBJ2-3, with D possibly TRBD2 on 6 matching bases. Germline CDR1 LNHDA, CDR2 SQIVND (reference sequence). The CDR3 totals 15 residues. The CDR3 region is CASSIGGGGIDTQYF. CDR3 nucleotide sequence: TGTGCCAGTAGTATCGGCGGTGGCGGGATAGATACGCAGTATTTC.

This clonotype was detected only a few times. A much more abundant neighbour one base away suggests this may be a read error. Without the conserved terminal phenylalanine or tryptophan, this CDR3 likely stems from a read error. No DNA is shown, since the ends of the CDR3 on it are uncertain; the CDR3 is the one TCRdb lists. The chain joins TRBV7-7 to TRBJ2-3; TRBD2, the table's D call, lacks a check against the DNA. The CDR3 sequence runs 14 residues, both termini included. CDR1 is SSHAT and CDR2 is FNYEAQ in the germline V gene (reference sequence). The CDR3 is CASSFTSAMSSSSV.

Concerning this clonotype: One junction end does not reproduce the germline sequence, and a read error may be involved. The chain joins TRBV7-8 to TRBJ2-3, with D unresolved. The length of the CDR3 is 14 residues. The V gene's germline CDR1 is SGHVS and CDR2 FQNEAQ. The CDR3: CSSSLDPGPDTQYF. The CDR3 DNA follows: TGTTCCAGCAGCTTAGATCCAGGTCCCGATACGCAGTATTTT.

This clonotype turned up a few times. CDR3 amino acids: CSVGGGTASTDTQYF. The CDR3 nucleotides read TGCAGCGTAGGCGGGGGGACTGCTAGCACAGATACGCAGTATTTT. The chain uses TRBV29-1 and TRBJ2-3; 8 bases fit TRBD2. V lost 6 bases, J lost 0 bases, and 8 bases stayed unmatched. CDR1 is SQVTM and CDR2 is ANQGSEA in the germline V gene. The CDR3 extends over 15 amino acids.

This clonotype was recorded only once. CDR3 nucleotide sequence: TGTGCCAGCAGCTTGACGTCCAACAATCCACCCCTCCACTTT. As protein: CASSLTSNNPPLHF. This chain links TRBV7-3 with TRBJ1-5; no definite D call. Matching the DNA end better, TRBJ1-6 makes the J call doubtful. The CDR3 spans 14 residues. The germline V gene encodes CDR1 SGHTA and CDR2 FQGTGA.

This clonotype was seen only once. Without the conserved terminal phenylalanine or tryptophan, this CDR3 likely stems from a read error. The limits of the CDR3 on the DNA are not certain, so only TCRdb's listed CDR3 is given. The V call is TRBV7-9, the J call TRBJ1-2; the table's D call, TRBD1, has no DNA check behind it. Germline values: CDR1 SEHNR, CDR2 FQNEAQ (reference sequence). The CDR3 has 11 residues if both end residues are counted. CDR3 region: CASSSLLRQAY.

This clonotype showed up just a few times. V is TRBV7-6 and J is TRBJ2-7; D unclear. CDR3 size: 14 residues. Germline CDR1 is SGHVS and CDR2 is FNYEAQ. Trimming removed 2 bases from V and 0 bases from J, with 8 bases in between. The CDR3 region has the DNA TGTGCCAGCAGCTTACTTCCGAGCTCCTACGAGCAGTACTTC. It specifies CASSLLPSSYEQYF. Filled out from reference TRBV7-6 and TRBJ2-7, the complete variable domain reads GAGVSQSPRYKVTKRGQDVALRCDPISGHVSLYWYRQALGQGPEFLTYFNYEAQQDKSGLPNDRFSAERPEGSISTLTIQRTEQRDSAMYRCASSLLPSSYEQYFGPGTRLTVT.

Only a few counts were recorded for this clonotype. This rearrangement joins TRBV25-1 to TRBJ2-1; 13 bases line up with TRBD2. Germline-derived CDR1 and CDR2 are MGHDK and SYGVNS. The junction had 15 bases not matched to a gene; V was cut back by 5 bases and J by 5 bases. CDR3 length equals 19 residues. In DNA, the CDR3 is TGTGCCAGCAGTCTTTCCCCCGGGACTAGCGGGACAGGGCACAATGAGCAGTTCTTC. Protein sequence: CASSLSPGTSGTGHNEQFF.

This chain connects TRBV9 to TRBJ1-6, with D perhaps matching TRBD1 (6 bases). The CDR3 is 15 amino acids. Germline V lookup: CDR1 SGDLS, CDR2 YYNGEE. The V end lost 0 bases, the J end lost 4 bases, and 8 bases lay between the germline ends. The CDR3 here is CASSVEGGYNSPLHF. The CDR3 DNA follows: TGTGCCAGCAGCGTAGAAGGGGGTTATAATTCACCCCTCCACTTT.

Notes on this clonotype: This CDR3 fails to terminate in the conserved phenylalanine or tryptophan, so it likely reflects a read error. The DNA is omitted, as the CDR3 cannot be located on it reliably, and the CDR3 follows TCRdb's listing. The chain employs TRBV9 and TRBJ1-1; TRBD1 is the table's D call, not checked against the DNA. CDR1 is SGDLS, CDR2 YYNGEE, per germline. The CDR3 is 13 amino acids in total, end residues counted. The CDR3 sequence: CASSVGTSRNPPL.

This chain connects TRBV5-4 to TRBJ1-2, with D tentatively TRBD1 (5 bases). V dropped 2 bases and J dropped 2 bases, with 13 bases sitting between them. The V gene's germline CDR1 is SGHNT and CDR2 YYREEE (reference sequence). There are 15 residues in the CDR3. CDR3 DNA: TGTGCCAGCAGCTTTGGTCAGGGCTCAAACTATGGCTACACCTTC. Translated, it gives CASSFGQGSNYGYTF.

The chain recombines TRBV9 with TRBJ2-2, with D unresolved. The germline V gene encodes CDR1 SGDLS and CDR2 YYNGEE. V lost 0 bases and J 8 bases, leaving 5 bases between the germline ends. The CDR3 runs 12 residues. CDR3 protein: CASSVVVGELFF. Written as DNA, the CDR3 is TGTGCCAGCAGCGTAGTGGTGGGGGAGCTGTTTTTT. The full variable domain, its missing parts supplied by reference TRBV9 and TRBJ2-2, is DSGVTQTPKHLITATGQRVTLRCSPRSGDLSVYWYQQSLDQGLQFLIQYYNGEERAKGNILERFSAQQFPDLHSELNLSSLELGDSALYFCASSVVVGELFFGEGSRLTVL.

The CDR3 DNA reads TGTGCCAGCAGCTCGGGCGGGGGAGCCTACGAGCAGTATGGCTACACCTTC. As protein: CASSSGGGAYEQYGYTF. The rearrangement links TRBV9 to TRBJ1-2; TRBD1 might be the D (5 bases). V lost 4 bases and J lost 5, with 24 bases in between. Looked up from germline, CDR1 is SGDLS and CDR2 is YYNGEE. This CDR3 is 17 amino acids long.

The chain employs TRBV10-3 and TRBJ2-3; D possibly uses TRBD1 or TRBD2 (5 bases each). CDR3 length: 14 amino acids. The V end was cut by 10 bases, the J end by 6 bases, with 20 bases between. Germline-derived CDR1 and CDR2 are ENHRY and SYGVKD. This chain's CDR3 is CASSPGRGPDTQYF. CDR3 nucleotides: TGTGCCAGCAGCCCGGGGCGAGGCCCTGATACGCAGTATTTT.

The J gene is TRBJ2-3, the V gene TRBV6-4; 14 nucleotides line up with TRBD2. V was pared by 2 bases and J by 11 bases, with 6 bases of the junction left unmatched. In germline, CDR1 is MRHNA, CDR2 SNTAGT. The CDR3 totals 15 residues. CDR3 sequence (DNA): TGTGCCAGCAGTGACGGGACTAGCGGGAGTGATGAGCAGTATTTT. This gives the protein CASSDGTSGSDEQYF.

This chain uses TRBV15 with TRBJ1-2; D might be TRBD1 (6 bases). Between the trimmed V and J ends, which lost 0 bases and 8 bases, there was a span of 13 bases. The V gene's germline CDR1 is LNHNV and CDR2 YYDKDF (reference sequence). There are 14 residues in the CDR3. The CDR3 loop reads CATSRDQTGYGYTF. The CDR3 nucleotides are TGTGCCACCAGCAGAGATCAAACAGGGTACGGCTACACCTTC.

The chain is built from TRBV7-8 and TRBJ2-2, with no clear D. From germline, CDR1 is SGHVS and CDR2 FQNEAQ. The length of the CDR3 is 15 residues. The ends were cut back, 4 bases at V and 9 bases at J, with 18 bases in the middle. The CDR3 DNA reads TGTGCCAGCAGCTATGATACCGGGCACGCCAGGGAGCTGTTTTTT. Its protein product is CASSYDTGHARELFF.

With respect to this clonotype: This is likely a read error, given that the CDR3 carries no conserved phenylalanine or tryptophan at its end. It is unclear where the CDR3 begins or ends on the DNA, so no DNA is shown, and the CDR3 is as TCRdb lists it. V gene TRBV2 combines with J gene TRBJ2-3; the table's D gene call, TRBD1, was not cross checked with the DNA. With termini counted, the CDR3 has 11 amino acids. CDR1 is SNHLY, CDR2 FYNNEI, per germline. The chain's CDR3 is CASSYGGTHEL.

The sample holds a few counts of this clonotype. The genes are TRBV7-8 and TRBJ1-1; D remains ambiguous. Deletions cut 0 bases from V and 13 bases from J, with 21 bases between. This CDR3 is 15 amino acids long. Germline V CDR1 and CDR2: SGHVS, FQNEAQ. The CDR3, as DNA: TGTGCCAGCAGCTTAGCGGGGAGTCCCAATACTCAGTATTTCTTT. It specifies CASSLAGSPNTQYFF.

This rearrangement joins TRBV9 to TRBJ2-7, with D unclear. Trimming took 3 bases from V and 10 from J, leaving 23 bases between them. There are 15 residues in the CDR3. Germline assignment: CDR1 SGDLS and CDR2 YYNGEE. The CDR3 DNA reads as TGTGCCAGCAGCGCTGGCAGCGCCTCCTATAATTCACAGTACTTC. This codes for CASSAGSASYNSQYF.

As concerns this clonotype: Relative to the germline gene, one junction end is altered; a read error may explain this. The chain uses TRBV2 and TRBJ1-2; weak D call: TRBD1 (5 bases). CDR3 length equals 13 residues. CDR1 and CDR2 (germline): SNHLY, FYNNEI. CDR3 nucleotide sequence: TGTGCCAGCGGGGACGGCCTCACAGATACGCACAACTTT. Amino acid sequence: CASGDGLTDTHNF.

With regard to this clonotype: No conserved phenylalanine or tryptophan is present at the end of the CDR3, so a read error is the likely explanation. No DNA is shown, since the ends of the CDR3 on it are uncertain; the CDR3 is the one TCRdb lists. This chain uses TRBV7-4 with TRBJ2-3. Germline CDR1 SGHVT, CDR2 SQSDAQ. The CDR3 is made up of 13 amino acids, end residues included. The CDR3: CASRVVGTSSTSC.

For this clonotype: As the CDR3 is not closed by the conserved phenylalanine or tryptophan, this likely results from a read error. The limits of the CDR3 on the DNA are not certain, so only TCRdb's listed CDR3 is given. The V gene is TRBV7-8, the J gene TRBJ2-2; TRBD2 is taken as the D call from the table, unchecked against the DNA. The CDR3 adds up to 12 amino acids, both ends counted. From germline, CDR1 is SGHVS and CDR2 FQNEAQ. CDR3 protein: CASSLVGGADTL.

This chain uses TRBV9 with TRBJ1-1; possibly TRBD1 for D (5 bases). V gave up 3 bases and J gave up 2 bases, with 20 bases separating them. The CDR3 covers 17 residues. In germline, CDR1 is SGDLS, CDR2 YYNGEE. CDR3: CASSGGERPGGNTEAFF. The DNA for the CDR3 is TGTGCCAGCAGCGGGGGGGAGCGACCGGGAGGTAACACTGAAGCTTTCTTT. Full variable domain (outside the CDR3, taken from reference TRBV9 and TRBJ1-1): DSGVTQTPKHLITATGQRVTLRCSPRSGDLSVYWYQQSLDQGLQFLIQYYNGEERAKGNILERFSAQQFPDLHSELNLSSLELGDSALYFCASSGGERPGGNTEAFFGQGTRLTVV.

On this clonotype: The final CDR3 position lacks the conserved phenylalanine or tryptophan, pointing to a likely read error. Because the CDR3's place on the DNA is in doubt, the DNA is left out and the CDR3 is given as listed by TCRdb. The gene calls are TRBV7-3 and TRBJ1-1. The germline gives CDR1 SGHTA, CDR2 FQGTGA. The CDR3 totals 13 residues, both ends included. CDR3 loop: CASSSSGAWGASY.